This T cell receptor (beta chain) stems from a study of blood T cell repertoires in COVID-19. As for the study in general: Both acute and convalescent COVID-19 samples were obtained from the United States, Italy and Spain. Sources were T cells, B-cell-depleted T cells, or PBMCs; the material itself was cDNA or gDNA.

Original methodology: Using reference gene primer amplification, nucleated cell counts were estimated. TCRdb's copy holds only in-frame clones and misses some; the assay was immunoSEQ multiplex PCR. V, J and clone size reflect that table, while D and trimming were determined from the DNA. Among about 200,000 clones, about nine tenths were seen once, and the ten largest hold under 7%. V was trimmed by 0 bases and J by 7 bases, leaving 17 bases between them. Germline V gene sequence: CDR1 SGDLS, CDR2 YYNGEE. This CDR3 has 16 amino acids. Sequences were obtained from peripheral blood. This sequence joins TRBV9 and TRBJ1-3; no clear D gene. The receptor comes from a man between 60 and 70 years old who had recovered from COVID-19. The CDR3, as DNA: TGTGCCAGCAGCGTAGAACCGGGTTTGATGAGGAACACCATATATTTT. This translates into CASSVEPGLMRNTIYF.